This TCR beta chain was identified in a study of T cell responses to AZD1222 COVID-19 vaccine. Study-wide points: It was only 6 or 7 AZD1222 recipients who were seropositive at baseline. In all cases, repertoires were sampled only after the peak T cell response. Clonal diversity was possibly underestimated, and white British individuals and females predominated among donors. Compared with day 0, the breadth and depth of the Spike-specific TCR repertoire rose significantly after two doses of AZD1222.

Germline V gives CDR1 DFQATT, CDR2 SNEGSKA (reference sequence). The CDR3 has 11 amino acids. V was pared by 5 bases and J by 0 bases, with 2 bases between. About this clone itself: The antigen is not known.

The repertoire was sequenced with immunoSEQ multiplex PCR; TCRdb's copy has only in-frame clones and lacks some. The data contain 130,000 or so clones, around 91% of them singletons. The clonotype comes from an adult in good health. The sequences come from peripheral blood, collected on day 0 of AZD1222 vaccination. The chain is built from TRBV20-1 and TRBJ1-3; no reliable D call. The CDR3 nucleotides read TGCAGTGCTCCCTCTGGAAACACCATATATTTT. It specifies CSAPSGNTIYF.